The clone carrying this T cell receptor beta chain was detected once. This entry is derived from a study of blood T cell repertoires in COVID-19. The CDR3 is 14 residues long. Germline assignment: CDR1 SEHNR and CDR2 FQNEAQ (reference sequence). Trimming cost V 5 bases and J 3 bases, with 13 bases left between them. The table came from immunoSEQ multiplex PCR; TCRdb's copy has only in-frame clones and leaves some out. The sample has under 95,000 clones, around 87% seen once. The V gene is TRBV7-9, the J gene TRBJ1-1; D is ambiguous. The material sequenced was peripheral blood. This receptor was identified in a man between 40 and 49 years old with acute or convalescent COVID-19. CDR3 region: CASSLSNMDTEAFF. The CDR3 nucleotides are TGTGCCAGCAGCCTTTCCAACATGGACACTGAAGCTTTCTTT.